The 14 T cell receptor beta chains below all came from one sample that was sequenced in a study of blood T cell repertoires in COVID-19 (dated by TCRdb to the early 2020s). The library was made by the immunoSEQ multiplex PCR assay. TCRdb's version of the immuneACCESS table is confined to in-frame rearrangements and falls short of the full clone set. An unresolved V gene accounts for under half of the shortfall where checked; the remainder is of unknown origin. The sample table holds 350,000 to 450,000 clones, of which 75% to 90% were seen once. Roughly 3.6% of the sample comes from the top ten. Sample: peripheral blood. These receptors all come from a woman aged 18 to 35 with acute or convalescent COVID-19.

This clone occurred a few times. The chain combines TRBV27 with TRBJ2-7; 8 positions agree with TRBD1. The CDR3 consists of 16 residues. J was trimmed by 1 base and V by 4 bases; bases with no gene match: 9. Germline CDR1 and CDR2: MNHEY and SMNVEV (reference sequence). The CDR3 reads CASSSPGQVKSYEQYF. The CDR3 nucleotides read TGTGCCAGCAGTTCCCCGGGACAGGTAAAGTCCTACGAGCAGTACTTC.

The V and J genes are TRBV25-1 and TRBJ1-2; 7 bases fit TRBD1. Trimming took 3 bases from V and 8 from J; bases not matched to a gene: 6. CDR3 length equals 13 residues. CDR1 is MGHDK, CDR2 SYGVNS, per germline. The CDR3: CASSDEQGRGYTF. Here the CDR3 DNA reads TGTGCCAGCAGTGACGAACAGGGGAGGGGCTACACCTTC.

The rearrangement joins TRBV7-8 to TRBJ1-3, with TRBD1 as a possible D gene (5 bases). From germline, CDR1 is SGHVS and CDR2 FQNEAQ. Trimming took 6 bases from V and 0 from J, leaving 15 bases between them. This CDR3 is built from 16 residues. The CDR3 is CASSSGGTLSGNTIYF. In nucleotides, the CDR3 is TGTGCCAGCAGTAGCGGGGGAACCCTCTCTGGAAACACCATATATTTT.

V gene TRBV7-3 combines with J gene TRBJ1-1; the D gene is possibly TRBD1 (5 bases). This CDR3 contains 15 residues. V was pared by 2 bases and J by 0 bases, with 10 bases between. Germline values: CDR1 SGHTA, CDR2 FQGTGA. DNA for the CDR3: TGTGCCAGCAGCTTAGGCGCGGGGGTGAACACTGAAGCTTTCTTT. Residues: CASSLGAGVNTEAFF. Together with reference TRBV7-3 and TRBJ1-1, the CDR3 gives the full variable domain: GAGVSQTPSNKVTEKGKYVELRCDPISGHTALYWYRQSLGQGPEFLIYFQGTGAADDSGLPNDRFFAVRPEGSVSTLKIQRTERGDSAVYLCASSLGAGVNTEAFFGQGTRLTVV.

The chain links TRBV19 to TRBJ1-5; D not resolved. CDR3 length: 11 residues. CDR1 LNHDA and CDR2 SQIVND come from the germline V gene (reference sequence). Deletions cut 3 bases from V and 7 bases from J, with 4 bases between. The CDR3 coding sequence is TGTGCCAGTAGTATGGCCCAGCCCCAGCATTTT. Protein product: CASSMAQPQHF.

The chain employs TRBV18 and TRBJ2-1, with 7 bases aligning to TRBD2. V gave up 6 bases and J gave up 9 bases; unmatched junction bases: 14. The germline CDR1 and CDR2 sequences are KGHSH and LQKENI. CDR3 length: 15 residues. The CDR3 DNA sequence: TGTGCCAGCTCTTCCCCGCGGCTAGCGGACGTTGAGCAGTTCTTC. Translated: CASSSPRLADVEQFF.

The chain couples TRBV6-5 to TRBJ1-2; TRBD1 is a possible D gene (5 bases). This CDR3 region has 13 residues. The V and J ends lost 5 bases and 4 bases respectively, with 11 bases between them. In germline, CDR1 is MNHEY, CDR2 SVGAGI. The CDR3 is CASSPGPLYGYTF. The CDR3 DNA reads TGTGCCAGCAGTCCAGGGCCACTCTATGGCTACACCTTC.

The V call is TRBV9, the J call TRBJ1-4; TRBD1 matches 7 bases. The germline V gene encodes CDR1 SGDLS and CDR2 YYNGEE. Unmatched junction bases numbered 4, after V lost 2 bases and J lost 3 bases. This CDR3 spans 15 amino acids. The CDR3 reads CASSVTGVANEKLFF. The DNA for the CDR3 is TGTGCCAGCAGCGTCACAGGGGTGGCTAATGAAAAACTGTTTTTT.

A note on this clone: Within the sample, other DNA sequences also encode this same CDR3. This sequence joins TRBV5-5 and TRBJ2-7, with D hard to call. Germline V lookup: CDR1 SGHKS, CDR2 YYEKEE (reference sequence). Trimming took off 1 base at V and 3 bases at J, with 5 bases between the two ends. This CDR3 region has 12 residues. The CDR3 sequence: CASSLFSYEQYF. CDR3 sequence (DNA): TGTGCCAGCAGCTTGTTCAGCTACGAGCAGTACTTC.

V and J are TRBV6-4 and TRBJ1-2, with 7 bases identical to TRBD1. The CDR3 consists of 14 residues. Losses at the gene ends were 7 bases for V and 2 bases for J; bases not matched to a gene: 7. Per the germline V gene, CDR1 is MRHNA and CDR2 is SNTAGT. The DNA for the CDR3 is TGTGCCAGCAAGCCCGGACAGGACAACTATGGCTACACCTTC. Translation gives CASKPGQDNYGYTF.

This chain uses TRBV28 with TRBJ1-5, with TRBD1 identical over 7 bases. CDR3 length equals 14 residues. Trimming took 6 bases from V and 6 from J; bases not matched to a gene: 8. The germline CDR1 and CDR2 sequences are MDHEN and SYDVKM. CDR3 amino acids: CASSPGQSRQPQHF. CDR3 nucleotides: TGTGCCAGCAGCCCGGGACAGTCCCGTCAGCCCCAGCATTTT.

The V call is TRBV30, the J call TRBJ2-2; D unresolved. The CDR3 extends over 12 amino acids. Per the germline V gene, CDR1 is GTSNPN and CDR2 is SVGIG (reference sequence). With 1 base removed from V and 3 bases from J, the gap between germline ends came to 3 bases. This chain's CDR3 is CAWSAYTGELFF. The DNA for the CDR3 is TGTGCCTGGAGTGCCTACACCGGGGAGCTGTTTTTT.

The chain combines TRBV6-6 with TRBJ1-6, with D possibly being TRBD1 (5 bases). Between the trimmed V and J ends, which lost 2 bases and 6 bases, there was a span of 14 bases. Looked up from germline, CDR1 is MNHNY and CDR2 is SVGAGI (reference sequence). The CDR3 runs to 16 residues. The CDR3 sequence is CASSYLATGGNSPLHF. CDR3 sequence (DNA): TGTGCCAGCAGTTACCTCGCAACAGGCGGTAATTCACCCCTCCACTTT.

This clone was picked up one time. The gene calls are TRBV19 and TRBJ2-3; 8 nucleotides line up with TRBD2. Germline V gene lookup returns CDR1 LNHDA and CDR2 SQIVND (reference sequence). V trimming: 5 bases; J trimming: 4 bases; junction bases outside the gene matches: 8. This CDR3 comprises 15 residues. This CDR3 reads CASSSAGGNADTQYF. CDR3 nucleotides: TGTGCCAGTAGTTCCGCGGGGGGCAACGCAGATACGCAGTATTTT.